This TCR beta chain was sequenced in a study of response to subunit inactivated influenza vaccine. TCRdb used MiXCR to reprocess the RT-PCR reads, holding one entry per CDR3 protein. The repertoire holds approximately 230,000 distinct CDR3 sequences, with less than 15% as singletons. This clonotype was counted a single time. The CDR3 consists of 15 residues. Trimming pared 6 bases from V and 4 bases from J, leaving 18 bases between. The sequence was collected from a man in his forties or fifties who received an inactivated influenza vaccine. The rearrangement links TRBV12-3 or TRBV12-4 to TRBJ1-1; D is perhaps TRBD1 (6 bases). Sample: non-naive T cells sorted from PBMCs, taken 14 days before vaccination. The CDR3: CASRPSGGAGTEAFF. The CDR3 DNA is TGTGCCAGCAGACCCTCGGGGGGGGCTGGCACTGAAGCTTTCTTT.